This paragraph covers one T cell receptor beta chain sequence. The antigen this receptor binds is unknown. Base quality data are lacking; no much larger clone is found one base away. This specimen comes from a study of STAT5B mutations in CD4+ large granular lymphocyte leukemia (dated 2022 in TCRdb). At the level of the whole study: Among healthy controls, the CDR3 'QG' motif was associated with a particular HLA allele. The purity of purified fractions was confirmed by flow cytometry on FACSCanto II or FACSVerse to exceed 95% among lymphocytes. The TCRbeta repertoires of CD4+ T-cell large granular lymphocyte leukemia patients were compared with the TCRbeta repertoires of healthy blood donors.

At the junction V is shortened by 2 bases and J by 5 bases, with 10 bases in between. CDR1 and CDR2 were assigned from the germline V gene as MNHEY and SVGAGI. The CDR3 holds 15 amino acids from the cysteine to the phenylalanine. Only the CDR3 portion is preserved as DNA: 45 bases, with reading frame beginning at the first base. What the study reported, not specific to this receptor: Main leukemic clonotypes were private to each patient, although under 30% appeared at low frequency in other patients' non-leukemic repertoires. The data were not HLA-matched, and the higher clonality in CD4+ T-LGLL than in CD8+ T-LGLL could be due to the relatively small sample size. TRBV06-family usage was enriched among the top patient clones (8/27) compared with healthy controls (2/35). Compared with healthy CD4+ repertoires, CD4-sorted patient repertoires appeared more clonal, and this difference remained even after the putative leukemic clones were removed.

The healthy control group was made up of a few dozen blood donors, and the Finnish Red Cross blood service supplied their buffy coats. All TCR-sequenced material derived from peripheral blood: patient blood samples and healthy donor buffy coats. Ficoll-Hypaque gradient centrifugation was used to isolate peripheral blood mononuclear cells. CD4+ cells were purified magnetically from the buffy coats of healthy controls. The Gentra Puregene Cell and Tissue kit was used to extract genomic DNA, and a Qubit 2.0 fluorometer was used to measure the amount of genomic DNA. TCRbeta rearrangements were sequenced from genomic DNA using the immunoSEQ assay at survey resolution. The published analysis was carried out like this. A lowest detectable productive clonotype frequency of 2.59 x 10-5 was observed in the TCR sequencing data. Only productive TCRbeta rearrangements, meaning sequences that were complete and in-frame, were kept for the analyses. Sample clonality was computed as Simpson clonality in the immunoSEQ Analyzer version 3.0. Based on frequency, clones were grouped as very rare, small, medium, large (1-20%) or hyperexpanded (>20%). Generation probabilities were estimated with OLGA 1.2.3, V-gene circos plots were generated with VDJtools, specificities were searched for in VDJdb, and CDR3 motifs were identified with GLIPH. As stored in TCRdb, this immuneACCESS dataset retains in-frame rearrangements with V and J assigned. A fraction of the clones does not appear; measured against another copy, unresolved V genes explain less than half of the discrepancy, and the remainder lacks a known reason. That table supplies the V and J calls and clone size; D and trimming were determined from the DNA. This sample comprises about 48,000 clones, about 70% of them detected only once. Together, the top ten hold 1.5% to 1.9% of the sample.

Sequenced sample: CD4+ T cells from blood buffy coats. The sequence links TRBV6-5 to TRBJ1-6; TRBD1 could be the D gene, as 5 bases match. This sequence originates from a human donor in good health. Read as DNA, the sequence is TGTGCCAGCAGTTACGACAGCGGGGATAATTCACCCCTCCACTTT. Its amino acids are CASSYDSGDNSPLHF.